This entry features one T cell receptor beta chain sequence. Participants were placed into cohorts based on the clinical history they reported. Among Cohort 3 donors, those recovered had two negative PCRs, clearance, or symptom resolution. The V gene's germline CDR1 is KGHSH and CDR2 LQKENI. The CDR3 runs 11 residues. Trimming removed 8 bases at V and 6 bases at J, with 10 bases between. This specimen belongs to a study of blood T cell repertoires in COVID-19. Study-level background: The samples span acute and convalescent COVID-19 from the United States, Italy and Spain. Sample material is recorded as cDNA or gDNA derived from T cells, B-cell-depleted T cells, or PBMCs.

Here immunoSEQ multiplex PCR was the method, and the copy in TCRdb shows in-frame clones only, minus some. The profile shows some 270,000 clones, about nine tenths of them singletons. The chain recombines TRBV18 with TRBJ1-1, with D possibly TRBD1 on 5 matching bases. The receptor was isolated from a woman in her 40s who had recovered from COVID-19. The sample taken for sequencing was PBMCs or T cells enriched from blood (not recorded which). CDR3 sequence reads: CASAPGAEAFF. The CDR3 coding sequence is TGTGCCAGCGCGCCGGGGGCTGAAGCTTTCTTT.